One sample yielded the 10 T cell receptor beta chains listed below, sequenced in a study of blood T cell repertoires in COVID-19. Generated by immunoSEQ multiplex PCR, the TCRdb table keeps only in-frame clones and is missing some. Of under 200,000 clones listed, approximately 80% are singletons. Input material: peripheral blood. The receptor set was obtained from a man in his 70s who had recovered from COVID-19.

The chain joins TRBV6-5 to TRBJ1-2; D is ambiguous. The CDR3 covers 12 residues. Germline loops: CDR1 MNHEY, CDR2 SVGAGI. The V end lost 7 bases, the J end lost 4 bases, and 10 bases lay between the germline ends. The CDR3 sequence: CASTLSAYGYTF. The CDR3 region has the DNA TGTGCCAGCACCCTTAGCGCCTATGGCTACACCTTC.

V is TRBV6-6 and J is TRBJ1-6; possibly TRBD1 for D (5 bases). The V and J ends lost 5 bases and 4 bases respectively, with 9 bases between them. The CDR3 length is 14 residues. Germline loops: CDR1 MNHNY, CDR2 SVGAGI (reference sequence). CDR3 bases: TGTGCCAGCAGTACCAGACAGTATAATTCACCCCTCCACTTT. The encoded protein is CASSTRQYNSPLHF.

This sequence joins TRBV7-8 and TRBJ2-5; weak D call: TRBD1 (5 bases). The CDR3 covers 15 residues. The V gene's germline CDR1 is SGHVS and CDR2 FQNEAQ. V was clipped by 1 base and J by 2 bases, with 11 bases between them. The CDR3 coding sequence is TGTGCCAGCAGCTTAGTAAGCGCAGGGCAAGAGACCCAGTACTTC. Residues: CASSLVSAGQETQYF.

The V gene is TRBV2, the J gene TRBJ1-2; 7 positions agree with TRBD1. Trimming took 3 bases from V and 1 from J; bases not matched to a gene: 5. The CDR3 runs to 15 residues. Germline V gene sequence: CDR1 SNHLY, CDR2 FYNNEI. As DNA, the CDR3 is TGTGCCAGCAGTGACCGGGACAGATTTAACTATGGCTACACCTTC. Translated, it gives CASSDRDRFNYGYTF.

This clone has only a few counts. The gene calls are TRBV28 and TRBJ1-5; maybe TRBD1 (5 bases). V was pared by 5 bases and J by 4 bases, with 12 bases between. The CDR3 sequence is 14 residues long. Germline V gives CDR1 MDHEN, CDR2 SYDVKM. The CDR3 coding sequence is TGTGCCAGCAGTAAGGACATCGGAAATCAGCCCCAGCATTTT. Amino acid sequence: CASSKDIGNQPQHF.

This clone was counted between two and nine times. Here the CDR3 reads CAISEGATNEKLFF. For the CDR3, the DNA is TGTGCCATCAGTGAGGGAGCAACTAATGAAAAACTGTTTTTT. The rearrangement joins TRBV10-3 to TRBJ1-4; D is uncertain. Per germline, CDR1 ENHRY and CDR2 SYGVKD. CDR3 length: 14 residues. With 2 bases removed from V and 0 bases from J, the gap between germline ends came to 4 bases.

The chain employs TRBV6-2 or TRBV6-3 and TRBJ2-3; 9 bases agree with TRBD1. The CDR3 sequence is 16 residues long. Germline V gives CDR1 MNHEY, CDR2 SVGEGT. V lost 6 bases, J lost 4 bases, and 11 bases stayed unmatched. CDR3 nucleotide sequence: TGTGCCAGCAGCCCTCCCGGGACAGGGAGTTCAGATACGCAGTATTTT. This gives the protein CASSPPGTGSSDTQYF.

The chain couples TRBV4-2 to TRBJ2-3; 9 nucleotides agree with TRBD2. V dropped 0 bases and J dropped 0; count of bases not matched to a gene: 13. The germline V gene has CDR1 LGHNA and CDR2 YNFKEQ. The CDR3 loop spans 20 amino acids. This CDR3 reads CASSQEMVAGVGGSTDTQYF. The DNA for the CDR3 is TGTGCCAGCAGCCAAGAGATGGTAGCGGGAGTGGGGGGTAGCACAGATACGCAGTATTTT.

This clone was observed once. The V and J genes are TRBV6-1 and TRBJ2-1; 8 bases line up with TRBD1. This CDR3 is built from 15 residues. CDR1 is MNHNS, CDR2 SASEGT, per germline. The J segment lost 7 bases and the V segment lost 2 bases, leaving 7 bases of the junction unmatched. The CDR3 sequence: CASSENGQGWNEQFF. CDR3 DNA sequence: TGTGCCAGCAGTGAAAACGGACAGGGTTGGAATGAGCAGTTCTTC.

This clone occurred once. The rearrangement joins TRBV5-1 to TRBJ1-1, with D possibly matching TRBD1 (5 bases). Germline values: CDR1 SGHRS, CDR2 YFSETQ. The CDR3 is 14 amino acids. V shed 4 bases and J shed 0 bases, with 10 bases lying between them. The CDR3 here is CASSAGTVNTEAFF. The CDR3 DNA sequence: TGCGCCAGCAGCGCGGGGACCGTGAACACTGAAGCTTTCTTT.